Listed here is a single T cell receptor (beta chain). Germline V lookup: CDR1 LGHDT, CDR2 YNNKEL (reference sequence). The CDR3 contains 16 residues. V lost 4 bases to trimming and J lost 12 bases; unmatched junction nucleotides: 17. Participants in the exposed group had met a COVID-19 case in the 2 weeks before joining the study. The data are from a study of blood T cell repertoires in COVID-19. In the study overall: Acute and convalescent COVID-19 samples came from the United States, Italy and Spain. T cells, B-cell-depleted T cells, or PBMCs provided the cDNA or gDNA that served as material.

Per the original data handling: Cell counts per sample came from amplifying reference gene primers. Here immunoSEQ multiplex PCR was the method, and the copy in TCRdb shows in-frame clones only, minus some. The V and J calls and the clone size are those of that table, but D and trimming were determined from the DNA. Of 300,000 to 350,000 clones listed, 90% are singletons. The chain joins TRBV3-1 (or the pseudogene TRBV3-2) to TRBJ2-1; 8 nucleotides line up with TRBD1. The sequenced material came from PBMCs or T cells enriched from blood (not recorded which). The TCR sequence derives from a woman between 25 and 40 years old who had been exposed to COVID-19. CDR3 sequence reads: CASSRTDREAISGQFF. The CDR3 DNA is TGTGCCAGCAGCCGGACGGACAGGGAGGCAATTTCAGGGCAGTTCTTC.